The clone carrying this T cell receptor (beta chain) has more than one count but fewer than ten. Antigen specificity is unknown. These data are taken from a study of beta chain features in type 1 diabetes. Study outcomes and limitations: Junctions at VDJ sites from type 1 diabetes patients had fewer insertions and more deletions. Compared with healthy donors, patients appeared to share more similar naive, central memory and regulatory TCRB repertoires. Among patients with Type 1 diabetes, TCRB CDR3s were moderately but significantly shorter in every one of the four CD4+ subsets.

TCRB transcripts that were expressed got sequenced, as all of the isolated RNA had been reverse transcribed. Some clones are missing from TCRdb's copy, which holds only in-frame ones; the method was immunoSEQ multiplex PCR. Here the sample spans roughly 350,000 clones, around 9.6% being singletons. CDR3 length: 13 residues. V lost 8 bases to trimming and J lost 1 base; unmatched junction nucleotides: 4. CDR1 is ENHRY, CDR2 SYGVKD, per germline. The source material was central memory CD4+ T cells from blood. The receptor was isolated from a young man with type 1 diabetes. This rearrangement joins TRBV10-3 to TRBJ2-5; 7 bases map to TRBD1. The CDR3 reads CAIGNRGQETQYF. CDR3 bases: TGTGCCATCGGTAACAGGGGCCAAGAGACCCAGTACTTC.